This entry features one T cell receptor (beta chain) sequence. The V segment lost 5 bases and the J segment 0 bases; nucleotides outside the gene matches: 9. Germline V CDR1 and CDR2: LNHDA, SQIVND (reference sequence). The CDR3 is 18 amino acids. Generated by immunoSEQ multiplex PCR, the TCRdb table keeps only in-frame clones and is missing some. Among fewer than 350,000 clones listed, around four fifths were seen once. The data were obtained in a study of blood T cell repertoires in COVID-19. Background on the study: PBMCs, B-cell-depleted T cells, or T cells were the source of the cDNA or gDNA that made up the material.

This receptor was obtained from a woman between 45 and 65 years old with active or convalescent COVID-19. Sequencing was done on a sample of peripheral blood. The V and J genes are TRBV19 and TRBJ1-4, with TRBD1 matching over 10 bases. CDR3 region: CASSSRDRGHATNEKLFF. CDR3 coding DNA: TGTGCCAGTAGTTCCCGGGACAGGGGACATGCAACTAATGAAAAACTGTTTTTT. The full variable domain, completed using reference TRBV19 and TRBJ1-4, is DGGITQSPKYLFRKEGQNVTLSCEQNLNHDAMYWYRQDPGQGLRLIYYSQIVNDFQKGDIAEGYSVSREKKESFPLTVTSAQKNPTAFYLCASSSRDRGHATNEKLFFGSGTQLSVL.